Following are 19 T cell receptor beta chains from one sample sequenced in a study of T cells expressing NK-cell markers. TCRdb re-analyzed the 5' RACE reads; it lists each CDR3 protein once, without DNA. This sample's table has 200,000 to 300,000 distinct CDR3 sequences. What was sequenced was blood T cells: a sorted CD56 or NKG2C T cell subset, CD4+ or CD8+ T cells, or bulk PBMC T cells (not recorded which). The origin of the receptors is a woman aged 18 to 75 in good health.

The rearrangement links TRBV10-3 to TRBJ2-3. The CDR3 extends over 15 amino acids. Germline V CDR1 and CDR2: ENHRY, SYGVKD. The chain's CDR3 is CAISASGMGEDTQYF.

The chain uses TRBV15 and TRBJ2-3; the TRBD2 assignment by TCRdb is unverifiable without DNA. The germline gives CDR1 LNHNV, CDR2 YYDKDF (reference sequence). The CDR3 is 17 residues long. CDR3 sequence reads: CATSRGYGGLGTDTQYF.

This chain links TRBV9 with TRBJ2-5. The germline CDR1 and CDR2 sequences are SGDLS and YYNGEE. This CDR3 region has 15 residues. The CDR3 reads CASSVGRTQQETQYF.

The CDR3 loop reads CASSRTGENYGYTF. The V gene is TRBV6-2 or TRBV6-3, the J gene TRBJ1-2; the TCRdb D gene call, TRBD1, has no DNA to confirm it. The CDR3 length is 14 residues. From germline, CDR1 is MNHEY and CDR2 SVGEGT.

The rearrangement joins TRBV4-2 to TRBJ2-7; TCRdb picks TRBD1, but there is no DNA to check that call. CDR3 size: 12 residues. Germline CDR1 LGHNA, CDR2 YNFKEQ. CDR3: CASSQGAGEQYF.

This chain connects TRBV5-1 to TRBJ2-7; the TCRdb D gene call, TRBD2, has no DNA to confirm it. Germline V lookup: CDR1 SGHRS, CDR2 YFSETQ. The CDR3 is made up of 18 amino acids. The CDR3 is CASSPYARGTSGRYEQYF.

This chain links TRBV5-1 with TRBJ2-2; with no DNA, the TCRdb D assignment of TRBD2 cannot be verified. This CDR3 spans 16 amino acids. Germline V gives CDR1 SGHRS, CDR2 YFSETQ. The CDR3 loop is CASSLGSGRITGELFF.

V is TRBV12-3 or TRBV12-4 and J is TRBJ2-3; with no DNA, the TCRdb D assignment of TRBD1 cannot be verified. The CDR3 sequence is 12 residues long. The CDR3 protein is CASARRTDTQYF.

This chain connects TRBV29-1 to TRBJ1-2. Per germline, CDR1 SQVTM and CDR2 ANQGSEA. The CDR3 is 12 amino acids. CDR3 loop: CSVFVSASGYTF.

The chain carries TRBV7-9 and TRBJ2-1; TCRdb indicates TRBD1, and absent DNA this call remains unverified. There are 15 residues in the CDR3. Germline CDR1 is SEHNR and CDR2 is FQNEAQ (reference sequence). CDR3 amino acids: CASSITGTGGSEQFF.

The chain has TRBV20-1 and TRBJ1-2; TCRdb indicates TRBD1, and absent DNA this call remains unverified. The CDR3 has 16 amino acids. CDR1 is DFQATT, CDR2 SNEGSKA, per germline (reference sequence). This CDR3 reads CSASPRKNRENYGYTF.

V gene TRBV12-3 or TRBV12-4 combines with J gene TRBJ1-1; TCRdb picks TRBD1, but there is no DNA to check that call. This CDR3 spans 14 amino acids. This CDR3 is CASSSDWGHTEAFF.

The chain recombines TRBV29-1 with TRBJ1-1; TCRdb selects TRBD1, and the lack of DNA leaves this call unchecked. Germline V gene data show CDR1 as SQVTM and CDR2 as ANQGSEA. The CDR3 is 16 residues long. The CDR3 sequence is CSVVGGWAGVNTEAFF.

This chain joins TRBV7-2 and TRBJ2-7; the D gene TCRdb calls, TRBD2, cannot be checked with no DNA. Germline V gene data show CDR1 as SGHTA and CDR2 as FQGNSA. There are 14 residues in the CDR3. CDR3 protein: CASSSGLAYYEQYF.

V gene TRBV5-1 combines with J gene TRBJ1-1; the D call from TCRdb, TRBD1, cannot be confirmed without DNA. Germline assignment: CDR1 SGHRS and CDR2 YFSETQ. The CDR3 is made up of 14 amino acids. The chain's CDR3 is CASQRQGSNTEAFF.

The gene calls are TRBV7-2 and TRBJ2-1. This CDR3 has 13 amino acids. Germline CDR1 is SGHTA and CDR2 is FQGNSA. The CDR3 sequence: CASSLGIYNEQFF.

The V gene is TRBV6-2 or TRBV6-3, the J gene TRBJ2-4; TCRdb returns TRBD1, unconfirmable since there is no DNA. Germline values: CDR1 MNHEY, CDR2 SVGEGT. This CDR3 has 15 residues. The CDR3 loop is CASSRLSVNKNIQYF.

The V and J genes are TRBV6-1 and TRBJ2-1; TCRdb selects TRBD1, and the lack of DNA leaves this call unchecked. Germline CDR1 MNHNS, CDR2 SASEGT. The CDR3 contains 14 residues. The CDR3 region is CASSEGGVYNEQFF.

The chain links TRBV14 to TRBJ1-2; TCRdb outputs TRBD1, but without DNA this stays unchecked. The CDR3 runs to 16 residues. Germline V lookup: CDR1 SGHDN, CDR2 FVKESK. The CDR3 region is CASSNSGGAGYYGYTF. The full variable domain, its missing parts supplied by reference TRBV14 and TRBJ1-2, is EAGVTQFPSHSVIEKGQTVTLRCDPISGHDNLYWYRRVMGKEIKFLLHFVKESKQDESGMPNNRFLAERTGGTYSTLKVQPAELEDSGVYFCASSNSGGAGYYGYTFGSGTRLTVV.